Listed here is a single T cell receptor (beta chain). Trimming shortened V by 6 bases and J by 0 bases, and 23 bases separated the two germline ends. This CDR3 has 18 amino acids. CDR1 is LNHDA and CDR2 is SQIVND in the germline V gene (reference sequence). TCRdb's copy holds only in-frame clones and misses some; the assay was immunoSEQ multiplex PCR. In the table there are 300,000 to 350,000 clones, roughly 90% of which are singletons. This entry comes from a study of blood T cell repertoires in COVID-19. The chain recombines TRBV19 with TRBJ1-1; D is perhaps TRBD1 (5 bases). This sequence was found in a man aged 25 to 45 with COVID-19, enrolled during active disease. Material for sequencing was peripheral blood. The CDR3 sequence is CASRTPSQEGWMNTEAFF. CDR3 nucleotides: TGTGCCAGTAGGACCCCGAGCCAGGAGGGGTGGATGAACACTGAAGCTTTCTTT.